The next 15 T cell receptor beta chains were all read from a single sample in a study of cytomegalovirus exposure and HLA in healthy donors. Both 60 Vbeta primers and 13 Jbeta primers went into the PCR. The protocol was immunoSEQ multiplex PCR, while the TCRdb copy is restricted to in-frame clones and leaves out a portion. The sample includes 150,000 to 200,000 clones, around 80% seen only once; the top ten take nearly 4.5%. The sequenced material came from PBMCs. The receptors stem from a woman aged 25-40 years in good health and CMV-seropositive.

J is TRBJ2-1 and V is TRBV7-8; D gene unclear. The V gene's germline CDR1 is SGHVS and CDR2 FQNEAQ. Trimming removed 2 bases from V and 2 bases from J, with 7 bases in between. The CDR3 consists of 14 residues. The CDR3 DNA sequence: TGTGCCAGCAGCTTATTGACAACCTACAATGAGCAGTTCTTC. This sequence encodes CASSLLTTYNEQFF.

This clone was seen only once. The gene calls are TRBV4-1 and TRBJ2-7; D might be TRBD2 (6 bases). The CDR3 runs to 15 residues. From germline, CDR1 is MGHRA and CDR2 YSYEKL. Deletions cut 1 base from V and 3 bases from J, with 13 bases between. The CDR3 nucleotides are TGCGCCAGCAGCCAAGCCCCGGGACTCCTCTACGAGCAGTACTTC. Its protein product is CASSQAPGLLYEQYF.

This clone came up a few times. The CDR3 reads CASSIQGAWDTEAFF. CDR3 nucleotide sequence: TGTGCCAGCAGCATACAGGGGGCGTGGGACACTGAAGCTTTCTTT. The V and J genes are TRBV6-5 and TRBJ1-1; 9 bases are shared with TRBD1. V lost 6 bases and J lost 3; bases outside the gene matches: 8. This CDR3 spans 15 amino acids. Germline loops: CDR1 MNHEY, CDR2 SVGAGI.

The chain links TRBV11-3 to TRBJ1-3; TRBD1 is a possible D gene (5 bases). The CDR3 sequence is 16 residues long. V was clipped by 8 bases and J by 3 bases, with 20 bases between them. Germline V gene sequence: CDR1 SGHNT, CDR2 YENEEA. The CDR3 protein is CASDLPGLTFGNTIYF. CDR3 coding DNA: TGTGCCAGCGACCTTCCGGGACTGACGTTTGGAAACACCATATATTTT.

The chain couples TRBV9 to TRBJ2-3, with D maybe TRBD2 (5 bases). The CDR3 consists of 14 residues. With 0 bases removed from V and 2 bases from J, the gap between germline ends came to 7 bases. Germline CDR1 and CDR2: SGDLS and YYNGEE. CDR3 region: CASSVAGVTDTQYF. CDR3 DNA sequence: TGTGCCAGCAGCGTAGCCGGGGTCACAGATACGCAGTATTTT.

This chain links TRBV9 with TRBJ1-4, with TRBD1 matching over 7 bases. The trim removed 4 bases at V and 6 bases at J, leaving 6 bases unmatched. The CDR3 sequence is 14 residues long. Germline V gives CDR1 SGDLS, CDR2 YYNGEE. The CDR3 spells CASSQTGTDEKLFF. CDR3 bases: TGTGCCAGCAGCCAGACAGGGACAGATGAAAAACTGTTTTTT.

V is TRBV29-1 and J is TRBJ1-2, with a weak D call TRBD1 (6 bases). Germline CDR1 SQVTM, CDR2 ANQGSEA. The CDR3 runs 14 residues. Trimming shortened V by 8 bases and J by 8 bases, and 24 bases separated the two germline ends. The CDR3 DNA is TGCAGCACCCCACGGGGGGCCGAGAATGGAGGCTACACCTTC. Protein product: CSTPRGAENGGYTF.

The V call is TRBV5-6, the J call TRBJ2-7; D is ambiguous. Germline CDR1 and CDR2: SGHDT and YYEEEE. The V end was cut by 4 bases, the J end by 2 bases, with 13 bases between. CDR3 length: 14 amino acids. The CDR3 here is CASSPGGKTYEQYF. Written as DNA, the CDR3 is TGTGCCAGCAGCCCAGGTGGCAAAACCTACGAGCAGTACTTC. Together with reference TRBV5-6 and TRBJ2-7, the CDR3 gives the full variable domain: DAGVTQSPTHLIKTRGQQVTLRCSPKSGHDTVSWYQQALGQGPQFIFQYYEEEERQRGNFPDRFSGHQFPNYSSELNVNALLLGDSALYLCASSPGGKTYEQYFGPGTRLTVT.

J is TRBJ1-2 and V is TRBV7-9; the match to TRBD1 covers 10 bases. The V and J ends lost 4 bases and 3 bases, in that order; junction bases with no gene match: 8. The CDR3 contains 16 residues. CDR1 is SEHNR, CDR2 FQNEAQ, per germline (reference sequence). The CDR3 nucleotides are TGTGCCAGCAGCTCAGCCGGGGACAGGGGACACTATGGCTACACCTTC. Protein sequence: CASSSAGDRGHYGYTF.

The DNA of the CDR3 is TGCGCCAGCAGTGAGGGGAGCGGGGAAACCCAAGAGACCCAGTACTTC. Its protein product is CASSEGSGETQETQYF. The chain has TRBV10-2 and TRBJ2-5, with 7 positions matching TRBD2. This CDR3 is 16 amino acids long. Germline V gene sequence: CDR1 WSHSY, CDR2 SAAADI. V lost 2 bases to trimming and J lost 1 base; unmatched junction nucleotides: 7.

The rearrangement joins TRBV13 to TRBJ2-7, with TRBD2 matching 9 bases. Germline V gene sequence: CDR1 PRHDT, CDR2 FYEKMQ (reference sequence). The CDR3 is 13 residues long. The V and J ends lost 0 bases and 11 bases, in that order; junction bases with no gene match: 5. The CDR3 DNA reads TGTGCCAGCAGCTTAGGTTCTAGCGGGGCGGAGTACTTC. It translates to CASSLGSSGAEYF.

For the CDR3, the DNA is TGCGCCAGCAGCCAAGATTTGAGTAATCCCTACAATGAGCAGTTCTTC. It encodes CASSQDLSNPYNEQFF. V gene TRBV4-3 combines with J gene TRBJ2-1; D unclear. V gave up 0 bases and J gave up 2 bases, with 11 bases separating them. Germline CDR1 reads LGHNA; CDR2 reads YSLEER. The CDR3 runs 16 residues.

The CDR3: CASSLGRLAGGETQYF. The CDR3, as DNA: TGTGCCAGCAGCTTAGGTCGGTTAGCGGGGGGGGAGACCCAGTACTTC. The chain couples TRBV11-2 to TRBJ2-5, with 11 bases aligning to TRBD2. J gave up 5 bases and V 1 base, and 6 bases lay outside the gene matches. Germline V gene data show CDR1 as SGHAT and CDR2 as FQNNGV. CDR3 length: 16 residues.

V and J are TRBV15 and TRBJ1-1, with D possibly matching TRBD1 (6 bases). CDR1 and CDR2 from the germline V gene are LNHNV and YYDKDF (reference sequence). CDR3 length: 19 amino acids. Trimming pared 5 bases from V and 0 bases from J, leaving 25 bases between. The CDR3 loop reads CATSRTLIGTSSLNTEAFF. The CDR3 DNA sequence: TGTGCCACCAGCCGAACTCTTATCGGGACATCCTCATTGAACACTGAAGCTTTCTTT. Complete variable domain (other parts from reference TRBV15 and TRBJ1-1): DAMVIQNPRYQVTQFGKPVTLSCSQTLNHNVMYWYQQKSSQAPKLLFHYYDKDFNNEADTPDNFQSRRPNTSFCFLDIRSPGLGDTAMYLCATSRTLIGTSSLNTEAFFGQGTRLTVV.

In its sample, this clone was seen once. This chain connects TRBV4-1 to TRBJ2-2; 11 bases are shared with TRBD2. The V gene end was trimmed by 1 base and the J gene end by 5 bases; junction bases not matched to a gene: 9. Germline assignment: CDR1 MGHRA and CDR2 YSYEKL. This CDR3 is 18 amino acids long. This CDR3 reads CASSQVVAGGPDTGELFF. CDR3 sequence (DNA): TGCGCCAGCAGCCAAGTTGTAGCGGGAGGGCCGGATACCGGGGAGCTGTTTTTT.